This TCR beta chain was captured by sequencing in a study of cytomegalovirus exposure and HLA in healthy donors. Primers included in the PCR were 60 Vbeta and 13 Jbeta primers. The protocol was immunoSEQ multiplex PCR, while the TCRdb copy is restricted to in-frame clones and leaves out a portion. This sample has some 120,000 clones, with 65% found just once. V lost 2 bases and J 5 bases, leaving 16 bases between the germline ends. Per germline, CDR1 SGDLS and CDR2 YYNGEE. The CDR3 runs to 15 residues. The TCR sequence derives from a woman aged 40 to 50 in good health and CMV-seropositive. The sequenced material came from PBMCs. V gene TRBV9 combines with J gene TRBJ2-5; D possibly corresponds to TRBD1 (6 bases). The CDR3 DNA follows: TGTGCCAGCAGCGTTTTTACAGGGTCCGGGGAGACCCAGTACTTC. Encoded protein: CASSVFTGSGETQYF.